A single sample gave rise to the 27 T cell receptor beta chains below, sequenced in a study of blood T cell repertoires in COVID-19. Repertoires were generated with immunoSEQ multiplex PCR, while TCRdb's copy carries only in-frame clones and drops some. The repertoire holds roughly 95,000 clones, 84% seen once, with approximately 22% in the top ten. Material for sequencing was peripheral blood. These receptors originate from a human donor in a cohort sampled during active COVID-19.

CDR3 DNA sequence: TGTGCCAGCAGTTTACGGGGACTAGCGGGACATTCCCAAGAGACCCAGTACTTC. Translating it yields CASSLRGLAGHSQETQYF. The chain employs TRBV27 and TRBJ2-5; 13 bases agree with TRBD2. V lost 2 bases to trimming and J lost 1 base; unmatched junction nucleotides: 7. Germline CDR1 is MNHEY and CDR2 is SMNVEV (reference sequence). The CDR3 consists of 18 residues.

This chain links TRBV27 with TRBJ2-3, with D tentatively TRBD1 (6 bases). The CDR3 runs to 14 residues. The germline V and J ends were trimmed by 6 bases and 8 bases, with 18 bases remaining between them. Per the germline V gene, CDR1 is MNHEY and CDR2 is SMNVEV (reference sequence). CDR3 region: CASRSDRLVGTQYF. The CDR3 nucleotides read TGTGCCAGCAGGTCAGACAGGCTCGTAGGTACGCAGTATTTT.

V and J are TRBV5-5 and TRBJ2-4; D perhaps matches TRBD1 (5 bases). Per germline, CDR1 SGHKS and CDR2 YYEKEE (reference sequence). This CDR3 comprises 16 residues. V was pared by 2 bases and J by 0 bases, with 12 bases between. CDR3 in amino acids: CASSLDRGLAKNIQYF. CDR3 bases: TGTGCCAGCAGCTTAGATAGGGGATTAGCCAAAAACATTCAGTACTTC.

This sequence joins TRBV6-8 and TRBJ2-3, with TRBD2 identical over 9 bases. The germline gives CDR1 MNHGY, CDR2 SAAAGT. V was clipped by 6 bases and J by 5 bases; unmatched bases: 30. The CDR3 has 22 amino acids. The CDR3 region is CASSSGGRLWYQGGRAEDTQYF. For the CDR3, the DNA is TGTGCCAGCAGCTCCGGGGGGCGTTTATGGTATCAAGGCGGGAGGGCCGAAGATACGCAGTATTTT.

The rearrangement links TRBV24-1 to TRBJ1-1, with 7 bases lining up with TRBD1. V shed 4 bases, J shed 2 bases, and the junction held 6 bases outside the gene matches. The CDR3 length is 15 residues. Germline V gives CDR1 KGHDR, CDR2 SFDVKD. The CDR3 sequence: CATSDKGARNTEAFF. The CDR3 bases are TGTGCCACCAGTGACAAGGGGGCGCGTAACACTGAAGCTTTCTTT.

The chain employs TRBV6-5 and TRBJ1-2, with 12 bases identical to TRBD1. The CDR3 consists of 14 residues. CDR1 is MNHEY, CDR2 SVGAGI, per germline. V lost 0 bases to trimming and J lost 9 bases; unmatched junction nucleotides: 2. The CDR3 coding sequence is TGTGCCAGCAGTTACTCGGGACAGGGGGCTAGCTACACCTTC. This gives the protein CASSYSGQGASYTF.

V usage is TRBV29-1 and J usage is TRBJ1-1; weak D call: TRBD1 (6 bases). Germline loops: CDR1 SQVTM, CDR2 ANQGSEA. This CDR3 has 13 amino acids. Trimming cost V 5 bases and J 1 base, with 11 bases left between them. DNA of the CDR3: TGCAGCGTTCTAGGACAGACGAACACTGAAGCTTTCTTT. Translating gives CSVLGQTNTEAFF.

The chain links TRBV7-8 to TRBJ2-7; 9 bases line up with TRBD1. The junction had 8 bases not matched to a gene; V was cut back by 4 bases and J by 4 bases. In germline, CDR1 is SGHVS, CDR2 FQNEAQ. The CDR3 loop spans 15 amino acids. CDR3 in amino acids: CASSSEQGARYEQYF. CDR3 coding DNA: TGTGCCAGCAGCTCCGAACAGGGGGCGAGGTACGAGCAGTACTTC.

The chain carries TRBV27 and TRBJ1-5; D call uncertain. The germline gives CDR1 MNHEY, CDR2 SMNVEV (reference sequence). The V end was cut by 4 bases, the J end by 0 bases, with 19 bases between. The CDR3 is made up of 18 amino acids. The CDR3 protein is CASSSKGGILYSNQPQHF. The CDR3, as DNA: TGTGCCAGCAGTTCGAAGGGCGGGATCCTTTATAGCAATCAGCCCCAGCATTTT.

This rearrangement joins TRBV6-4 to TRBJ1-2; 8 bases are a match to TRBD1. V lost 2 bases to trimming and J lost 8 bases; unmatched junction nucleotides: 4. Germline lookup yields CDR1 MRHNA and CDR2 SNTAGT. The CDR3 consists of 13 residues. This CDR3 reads CASSDPGQGGYTF. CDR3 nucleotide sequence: TGTGCCAGCAGTGACCCCGGACAGGGAGGCTACACCTTC.

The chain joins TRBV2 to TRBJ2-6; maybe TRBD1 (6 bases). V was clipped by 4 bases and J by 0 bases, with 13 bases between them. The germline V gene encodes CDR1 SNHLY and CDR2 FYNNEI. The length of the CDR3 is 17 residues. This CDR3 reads CASSATGTFSGANVLTF. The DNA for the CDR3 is TGTGCCAGCAGTGCAACAGGGACCTTCTCTGGGGCCAACGTCCTGACTTTC. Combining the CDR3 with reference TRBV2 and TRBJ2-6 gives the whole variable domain EPEVTQTPSHQVTQMGQEVILRCVPISNHLYFYWYRQILGQKVEFLVSFYNNEISEKSEIFDDQFSVERPDGSNFTLKIRSTKLEDSAMYFCASSATGTFSGANVLTFGAGSRLTVL.

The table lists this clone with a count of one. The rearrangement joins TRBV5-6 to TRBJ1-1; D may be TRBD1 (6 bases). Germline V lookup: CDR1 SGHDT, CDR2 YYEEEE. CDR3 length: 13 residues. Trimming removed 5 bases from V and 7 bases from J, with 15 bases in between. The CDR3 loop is CASRQDSLSEAFF. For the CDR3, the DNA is TGTGCCAGCAGACAGGACAGCCTCAGTGAAGCTTTCTTT.

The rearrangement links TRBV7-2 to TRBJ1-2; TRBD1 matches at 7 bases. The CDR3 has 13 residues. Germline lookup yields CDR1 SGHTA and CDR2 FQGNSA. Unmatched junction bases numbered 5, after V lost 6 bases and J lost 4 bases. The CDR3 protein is CASSLGQSYGYTF. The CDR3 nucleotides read TGTGCCAGCAGTTTGGGACAGAGCTATGGCTACACCTTC.

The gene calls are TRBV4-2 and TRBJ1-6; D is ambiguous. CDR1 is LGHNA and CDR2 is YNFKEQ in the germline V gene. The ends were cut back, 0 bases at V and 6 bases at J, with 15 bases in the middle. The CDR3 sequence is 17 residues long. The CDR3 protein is CASSQDSGRAVNSPLHF. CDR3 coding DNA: TGTGCCAGCAGCCAAGATTCGGGAAGGGCCGTTAATTCACCCCTCCACTTT.

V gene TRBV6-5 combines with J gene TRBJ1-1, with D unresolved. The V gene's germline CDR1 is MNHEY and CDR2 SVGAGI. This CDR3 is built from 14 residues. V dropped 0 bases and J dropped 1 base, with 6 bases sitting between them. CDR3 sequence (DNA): TGTGCCAGCAGTTACTCGGCTGCGAACACTGAAGCTTTCTTT. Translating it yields CASSYSAANTEAFF.

As DNA, the CDR3 is TGTGCCAGCACCCCCGTAGGGCGGGATAGCTCCTACAATGAGCAGTTCTTC. This codes for CASTPVGRDSSYNEQFF. The chain is built from TRBV5-8 and TRBJ2-1, with D maybe TRBD2 (6 bases). Germline-derived CDR1 and CDR2 are SGHTS and YDEGEE. The CDR3 consists of 17 residues. The V gene lost 6 bases and the J gene lost 0 bases, with 19 bases spanning the gap.

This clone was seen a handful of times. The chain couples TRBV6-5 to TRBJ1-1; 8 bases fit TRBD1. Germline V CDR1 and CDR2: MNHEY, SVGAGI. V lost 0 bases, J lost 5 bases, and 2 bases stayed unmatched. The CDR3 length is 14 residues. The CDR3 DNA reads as TGTGCCAGCAGTTACTCCGGACAGGGTACTGAAGCTTTCTTT. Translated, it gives CASSYSGQGTEAFF.

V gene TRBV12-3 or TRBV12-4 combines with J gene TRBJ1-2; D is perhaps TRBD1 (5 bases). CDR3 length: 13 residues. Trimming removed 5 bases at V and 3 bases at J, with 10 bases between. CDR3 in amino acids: CASSPARDYGYTF. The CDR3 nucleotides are TGTGCCAGCAGTCCCGCCAGGGACTATGGCTACACCTTC.

CDR3: CASSEALRAALYNEQFF. The CDR3 DNA follows: TGTGCCAGCAGTGAAGCGCTTCGAGCGGCCCTATACAATGAGCAGTTCTTC. The chain carries TRBV2 and TRBJ2-1; D perhaps matches TRBD2 (5 bases). V was clipped by 0 bases and J by 4 bases, with 16 bases between them. The germline gives CDR1 SNHLY, CDR2 FYNNEI. The CDR3 extends over 17 amino acids.

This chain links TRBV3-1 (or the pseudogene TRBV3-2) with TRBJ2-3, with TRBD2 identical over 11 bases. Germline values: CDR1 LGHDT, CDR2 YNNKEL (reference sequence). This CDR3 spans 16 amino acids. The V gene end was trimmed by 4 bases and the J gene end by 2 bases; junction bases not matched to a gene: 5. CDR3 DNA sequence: TGTGCCAGCAGCCCTACTAGCGGGGGCCCCACAGATACGCAGTATTTT. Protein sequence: CASSPTSGGPTDTQYF.

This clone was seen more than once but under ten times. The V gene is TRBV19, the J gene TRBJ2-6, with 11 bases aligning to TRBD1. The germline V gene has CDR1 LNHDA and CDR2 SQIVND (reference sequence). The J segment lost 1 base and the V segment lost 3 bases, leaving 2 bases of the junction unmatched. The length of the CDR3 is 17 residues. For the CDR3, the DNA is TGTGCCAGTAGTATGGACAGGGGGCAATCTGGGGCCAACGTCCTGACTTTC. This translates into CASSMDRGQSGANVLTF.

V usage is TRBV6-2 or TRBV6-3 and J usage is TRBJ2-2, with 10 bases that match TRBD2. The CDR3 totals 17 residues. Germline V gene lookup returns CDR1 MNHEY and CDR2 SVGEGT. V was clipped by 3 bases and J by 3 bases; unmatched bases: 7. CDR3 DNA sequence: TGTGCCAGCAGTTATGGAGCGGGGGGGCCTGACACCGGGGAGCTGTTTTTT. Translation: CASSYGAGGPDTGELFF.

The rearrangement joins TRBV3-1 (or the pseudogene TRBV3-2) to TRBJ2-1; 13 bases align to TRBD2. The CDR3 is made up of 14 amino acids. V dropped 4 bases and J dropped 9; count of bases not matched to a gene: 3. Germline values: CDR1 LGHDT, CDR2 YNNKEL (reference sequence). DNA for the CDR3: TGTGCCAGCAGCCGGACTAGCGGGGGCTCTGAGCAGTTCTTC. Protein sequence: CASSRTSGGSEQFF.

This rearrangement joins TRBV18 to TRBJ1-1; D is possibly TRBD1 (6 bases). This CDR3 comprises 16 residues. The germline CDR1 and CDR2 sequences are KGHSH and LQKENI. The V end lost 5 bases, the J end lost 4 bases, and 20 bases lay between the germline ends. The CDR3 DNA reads TGTGCCAGCTCAGAAACCCAACAGGGAGGGTTCACTGAAGCTTTCTTT. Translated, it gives CASSETQQGGFTEAFF.

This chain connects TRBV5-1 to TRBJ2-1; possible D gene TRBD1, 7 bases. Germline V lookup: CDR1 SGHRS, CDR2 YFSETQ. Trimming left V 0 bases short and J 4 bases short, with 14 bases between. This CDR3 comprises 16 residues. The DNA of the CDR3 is TGCGCCAGCAGCTTGGATGGGGGGACAGTTTACAATGAGCAGTTCTTC. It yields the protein CASSLDGGTVYNEQFF.

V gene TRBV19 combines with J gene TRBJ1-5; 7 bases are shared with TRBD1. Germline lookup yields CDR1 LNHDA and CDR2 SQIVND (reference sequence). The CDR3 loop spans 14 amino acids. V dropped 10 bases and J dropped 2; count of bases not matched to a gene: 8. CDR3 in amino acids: CATRGVSGNQPQHF. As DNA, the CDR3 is TGTGCCACCAGGGGGGTCAGTGGCAATCAGCCCCAGCATTTT.

This CDR3 is CASQTGHKNTEAFF. In DNA form, the CDR3 reads TGTGCCAGCCAAACGGGACATAAGAACACTGAAGCTTTCTTT. V usage is TRBV28 and J usage is TRBJ1-1; D may be TRBD1 (6 bases). The CDR3 spans 14 residues. The ends were cut back, 8 bases at V and 1 base at J, with 14 bases in the middle. Germline CDR1 reads MDHEN; CDR2 reads SYDVKM.